These 21 T cell receptor beta chains were all obtained from the same sample, sequenced in a study of regulatory T cells. The antigens of these receptors remain unknown. Study-wide findings and caveats: Hydrophobic residues at CDR3 positions 6 and 7 were enriched in conventional CD4+ T cells of CD3G-deficient patients.

Amplification used 52 TRBV primers and 13 TRBJ primers. Method: immunoSEQ multiplex PCR; TCRdb's copy keeps in-frame clones and lacks some. This table has about 35,000 clones, around 89% appearing once. Sequenced: conventional CD4+ T cells sorted from blood. The receptors shown here come from a young adult with CD3G deficiency.

The genes are TRBV6-4 and TRBJ1-6; a weak D match, TRBD1 (5 bases). Germline V gene data show CDR1 as MRHNA and CDR2 as SNTAGT. The CDR3 loop spans 11 amino acids. Trimming took 9 bases from V and 6 from J, leaving 6 bases between them. Written as DNA, the CDR3 is TGTGCCAGGGGGGGTAATTCACCCCTCCACTTT. Translated: CARGGNSPLHF.

The J gene is TRBJ2-3, the V gene TRBV5-1; D remains unclear. V lost 4 bases to trimming and J lost 2 bases, with 14 bases between them. Germline CDR1 SGHRS, CDR2 YFSETQ. The CDR3 runs 15 residues. The CDR3 spells CASSVGNFNTDTQYF. The CDR3 DNA is TGCGCCAGCAGCGTGGGGAACTTCAACACAGATACGCAGTATTTT.

This chain uses TRBV7-9 with TRBJ2-3; 7 nucleotides match TRBD1. Germline V gives CDR1 SEHNR, CDR2 FQNEAQ (reference sequence). V shed 5 bases, J shed 1 base, and the junction held 12 bases outside the gene matches. The CDR3 covers 17 residues. CDR3 sequence (DNA): TGTGCCAGCAGCCCCCACCTCCGAGGGGGCGGCACAGATACGCAGTATTTT. It yields the protein CASSPHLRGGGTDTQYF.

The V call is TRBV19, the J call TRBJ2-1; 9 bases are a match to TRBD2. This CDR3 has 14 residues. With V trimmed by 1 base and J by 6 bases, 1 base remained unmatched. Germline V gene sequence: CDR1 LNHDA, CDR2 SQIVND (reference sequence). The CDR3 here is CASSIGSGSNEQFF. CDR3 DNA sequence: TGTGCCAGTAGTATAGGTAGCGGGAGCAATGAGCAGTTCTTC.

The V gene is TRBV6-1, the J gene TRBJ1-2; D not resolved. Germline V gives CDR1 MNHNS, CDR2 SASEGT. CDR3 length equals 12 residues. Trimming shortened V by 4 bases and J by 5 bases, and 8 bases separated the two germline ends. CDR3 region: CASSGEGYGYTF. DNA for the CDR3: TGTGCCAGCAGTGGTGAGGGTTATGGCTACACCTTC.

The chain recombines TRBV6-6 with TRBJ1-4; D gene uncertain. Trimming left V 2 bases short and J 8 bases short, with 9 bases between. This CDR3 region has 13 residues. In germline, CDR1 is MNHNY, CDR2 SVGAGI (reference sequence). CDR3: CASSYVRNEKLFF. The CDR3 coding sequence is TGTGCCAGCAGTTACGTACGGAACGAAAAACTGTTTTTT.

The V gene is TRBV6-6, the J gene TRBJ2-7; D is ambiguous. CDR1 is MNHNY, CDR2 SVGAGI, per germline (reference sequence). V was trimmed by 2 bases and J by 4 bases, leaving 6 bases between them. The CDR3 consists of 12 residues. CDR3 amino acids: CASSYQGYEQYF. In DNA, the CDR3 is TGTGCCAGCAGTTACCAAGGGTACGAGCAGTACTTC.

V gene TRBV28 combines with J gene TRBJ1-1; D is perhaps TRBD1 (6 bases). Germline V gene lookup returns CDR1 MDHEN and CDR2 SYDVKM. V lost 7 bases and J 5 bases, leaving 17 bases between the germline ends. The CDR3 has 14 residues. The CDR3 loop is CASKKRGVRTEAFF. CDR3 sequence (DNA): TGTGCCAGCAAAAAGAGGGGGGTTAGGACTGAAGCTTTCTTT. Combining the CDR3 with reference TRBV28 and TRBJ1-1 gives the whole variable domain DVKVTQSSRYLVKRTGEKVFLECVQDMDHENMFWYRQDPGLGLRLIYFSYDVKMKEKGDIPEGYSVSREKKERFSLILESASTNQTSMYLCASKKRGVRTEAFFGQGTRLTVV.

This chain joins TRBV6-6 and TRBJ2-7, with TRBD2 matching over 13 bases. From germline, CDR1 is MNHNY and CDR2 SVGAGI (reference sequence). There are 15 residues in the CDR3. After removal of 6 bases from V and 6 bases from J, the junction contained 8 bases not matched to a gene. CDR3 sequence reads: CASSDPGLAGFEQYF. As DNA, the CDR3 is TGTGCCAGCAGCGATCCGGGACTAGCGGGATTCGAGCAGTACTTC.

This clone was counted only a few times. This rearrangement joins TRBV6-1 to TRBJ2-7; D may be TRBD1 or TRBD2 (5 bases each). CDR3 size: 16 residues. Germline CDR1 is MNHNS and CDR2 is SASEGT. Trimming pared 6 bases from V and 1 base from J, leaving 19 bases between. DNA for the CDR3: TGTGCCAGCAGCGAACAGCCCGGGGACCTGTCCTACGAGCAGTACTTC. Its protein is CASSEQPGDLSYEQYF.

This chain connects TRBV10-3 to TRBJ2-1; tentative D call: TRBD1 (5 bases). Germline V gene sequence: CDR1 ENHRY, CDR2 SYGVKD. Trimming cost V 6 bases and J 7 bases, with 19 bases left between them. The CDR3 is 15 amino acids. In DNA, the CDR3 is TGTGCCATCAGATCCACACAGGACCCTGGGAATGAGCAGTTCTTC. The encoded protein is CAIRSTQDPGNEQFF.

The J gene is TRBJ1-2, the V gene TRBV10-3; perhaps TRBD1 as D (6 bases). Germline assignment: CDR1 ENHRY and CDR2 SYGVKD. V was clipped by 6 bases and J by 5 bases, with 16 bases between them. The CDR3 runs to 14 residues. Written as DNA, the CDR3 is TGTGCCATCAGCCCTCAGGGGCTGGGGTATGGCTACACCTTC. Translation gives CAISPQGLGYGYTF.

Note on this clone: Other DNA variants within this sample encode the same CDR3. V and J are TRBV5-1 and TRBJ1-3; possibly TRBD1 for D (5 bases). CDR1 and CDR2 from the germline V gene are SGHRS and YFSETQ. CDR3 length: 14 residues. Deletions cut 4 bases from V and 1 base from J, with 9 bases between. The CDR3 DNA reads as TGCGCCAGCAGCCTGGAGGGGTCTGGAAACACCATATATTTT. Its protein is CASSLEGSGNTIYF.

In this sample, this clone turned up a few times. CDR3 protein: CASSREHLQETQYF. The DNA for the CDR3 is TGCGCCAGCAGCCGGGAACACCTCCAAGAGACCCAGTACTTC. The V and J genes are TRBV4-1 and TRBJ2-5, with no clear D. CDR3 size: 14 residues. V lost 4 bases to trimming and J lost 1 base, with 10 bases between them. Germline V gene lookup returns CDR1 MGHRA and CDR2 YSYEKL.

This rearrangement joins TRBV28 to TRBJ1-1; D remains unclear. Germline lookup yields CDR1 MDHEN and CDR2 SYDVKM. The V end lost 2 bases, the J end lost 2 bases, and 9 bases lay between the germline ends. The CDR3 covers 14 residues. The CDR3 sequence is CASSLVNRNTEAFF. CDR3 bases: TGTGCCAGCAGTTTAGTTAACAGAAACACTGAAGCTTTCTTT.

In its sample, this clone ranks as medium-sized (0.01 to 0.1%). V gene TRBV28 combines with J gene TRBJ1-6; D is unclear. CDR3 length: 13 residues. The germline V gene encodes CDR1 MDHEN and CDR2 SYDVKM. Trimming removed 5 bases at V and 9 bases at J, with 11 bases between. Here the CDR3 DNA reads TGTGCCAGCAGTCCCGTCTGGGCTTCACCCCTCCACTTT. It encodes CASSPVWASPLHF. The full variable domain, with the rest looked up from reference TRBV28 and TRBJ1-6, is DVKVTQSSRYLVKRTGEKVFLECVQDMDHENMFWYRQDPGLGLRLIYFSYDVKMKEKGDIPEGYSVSREKKERFSLILESASTNQTSMYLCASSPVWASPLHFGNGTRLTVT.

The chain combines TRBV7-9 with TRBJ1-1; D is unresolved. This CDR3 spans 13 amino acids. Trimming removed 1 base at V and 11 bases at J, with 14 bases between. The V gene's germline CDR1 is SEHNR and CDR2 FQNEAQ (reference sequence). The DNA of the CDR3 is TGTGCCAGCAGCTTAGGTGGTGCCCTAGAGGCTTTCTTT. Encoded protein: CASSLGGALEAFF.

The chain links TRBV5-7 to TRBJ1-4, with D possibly matching TRBD1 (5 bases). TRBV5-7 is filed as an ORF, its function uncertain. This CDR3 has 16 residues. The V and J ends lost 4 bases and 8 bases respectively, with 21 bases between them. The CDR3 DNA sequence: TGTGCCAGCAGCGACGGCTCAGGGCCTAAAGGGGAAAAACTGTTTTTT. Translated: CASSDGSGPKGEKLFF.

The chain couples TRBV10-2 to TRBJ1-5; D is ambiguous. The ends were cut back, 4 bases at V and 6 bases at J, with 10 bases in the middle. The length of the CDR3 is 13 residues. Germline-derived CDR1 and CDR2 are WSHSY and SAAADI. CDR3 amino acids: CASSVGGAQPQHF. The CDR3 coding sequence is TGCGCCAGCAGTGTCGGCGGTGCTCAGCCCCAGCATTTT.

This chain joins TRBV5-1 and TRBJ2-3, with a tentative D call TRBD2 (6 bases). Trimming left V 2 bases short and J 3 bases short, with 10 bases between. Germline CDR1 is SGHRS and CDR2 is YFSETQ. The CDR3 totals 14 residues. CDR3 sequence: CASSFGGRTDTQYF. In DNA form, the CDR3 reads TGCGCCAGCAGCTTTGGGGGGAGGACAGATACGCAGTATTTT.

This chain connects TRBV7-9 to TRBJ2-1, with 7 bases that match TRBD2. This CDR3 is built from 12 residues. The junction had 1 base not matched to a gene; V was cut back by 2 bases and J by 9 bases. Germline V lookup: CDR1 SEHNR, CDR2 FQNEAQ (reference sequence). As DNA, the CDR3 is TGTGCCAGCAGCTTAAGCGGGATTGAGCAGTTCTTC. As protein: CASSLSGIEQFF.